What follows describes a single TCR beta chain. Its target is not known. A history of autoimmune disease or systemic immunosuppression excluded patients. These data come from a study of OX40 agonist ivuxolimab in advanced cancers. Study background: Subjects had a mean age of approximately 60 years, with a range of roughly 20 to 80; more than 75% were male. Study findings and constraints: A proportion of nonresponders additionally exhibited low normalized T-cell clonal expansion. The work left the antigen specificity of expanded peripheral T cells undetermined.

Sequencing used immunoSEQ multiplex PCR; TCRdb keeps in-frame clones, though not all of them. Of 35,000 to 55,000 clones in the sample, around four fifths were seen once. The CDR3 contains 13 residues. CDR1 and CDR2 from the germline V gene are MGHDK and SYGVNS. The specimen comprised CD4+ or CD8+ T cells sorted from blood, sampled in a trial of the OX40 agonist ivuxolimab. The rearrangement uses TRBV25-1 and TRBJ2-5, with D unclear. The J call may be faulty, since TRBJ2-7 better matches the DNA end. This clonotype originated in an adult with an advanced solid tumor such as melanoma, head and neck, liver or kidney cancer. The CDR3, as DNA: TGTGCCAGCAGTGATCATTTCGCGAACGAGCAGTACTTC. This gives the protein CASSDHFANEQYF.